The clone carrying this TCR beta chain was observed once. The data were taken from a study of blood T cell repertoires in COVID-19. Looking at the study overall: Both acute and convalescent COVID-19 samples were obtained from the United States, Italy and Spain. T cells, B-cell-depleted T cells, or PBMCs provided the cDNA or gDNA that served as material.

The CDR3 covers 14 residues. V lost 2 bases, J lost 10 bases, and 6 bases stayed unmatched. Germline V gene sequence: CDR1 KGHSH, CDR2 LQKENI. During active infection, Seattle patients enrolled and were then monitored through disease. Libraries were prepared by immunoSEQ multiplex PCR; TCRdb keeps only in-frame clonotypes and omits some of them. This table has 40,000 to 45,000 clones, roughly 92% appearing once. The sequence derives from a man aged 50 to 59 with COVID-19, enrolled during active disease. The sample was peripheral blood. This sequence joins TRBV18 and TRBJ2-1; 9 nucleotides align to TRBD2. The CDR3 spells CASSPETSGPEQFF. CDR3 coding DNA: TGTGCCAGCTCACCAGAGACTAGCGGACCCGAGCAGTTCTTC. Supplemented by reference TRBV18 and TRBJ2-1, the full variable domain reads NAGVMQNPRHLVRRRGQEARLRCSPMKGHSHVYWYRQLPEEGLKFMVYLQKENIIDESGMPKERFSAEFPKEGPSILRIQQVVRGDSAAYFCASSPETSGPEQFFGPGTRLTVL.